Sequencing of this TCR beta chain was carried out in a study of PD-1 blockade in classical Hodgkin lymphoma (dated by TCRdb to the early 2020s). Regarding the complete study: To define a peripheral blood immune signature of response to PD-1 blockade in classical Hodgkin lymphoma, the study combined TCR beta sequencing with CyTOF. What the authors observed across the whole study: The study was restricted to a single clinical trial cohort, and the causes of repertoire differences, possibly disease activity or prior therapy, were left undefined. Baseline TCR diversity was reported to be lower in newly diagnosed patients than in healthy donors and to be lower still in relapsed/refractory patients.

Via the germline V gene, CDR1 is SGDLS and CDR2 YYNGEE. The V and J ends are trimmed by 3 bases and 7 bases, leaving 10 bases between them. The CDR3 has 13 amino acids, counting the end cysteine and phenylalanine. CDR3 DNA only is kept here, 39 bases in frame from base 1. The sample's time point label, in plain terms: newly diagnosed, previously untreated cHL patient sample. A Miltenyi CD4+ T cell isolation kit was used for magnetic negative selection to purify CD4+ T cells from thawed PBMCs. As a comparison group for the relapsed/refractory trial patients, PBMCs were sequenced from patients with newly diagnosed, previously untreated classical Hodgkin lymphoma. Peripheral blood was collected in 8 mL Vacutainer Cell Preparation Tubes, from which PBMCs were isolated by centrifugation and then cryopreserved. Purified CD4+ and CD8+ fractions were prepared only for cases in which an additional PBMC sample was available. Magnetically labelled cells were removed on LS columns in a quadroMACS separator, and the flow-through was collected as the purified fraction.

The Qiagen DNeasy kit was used to extract genomic DNA both from unsorted PBMCs and from the negatively selected CD4+ and CD8+ fractions. TCR beta CDR3 regions were subjected to amplification by immunoSEQ multiplex PCR with primers that anneal to V and J segments. A synthetic immune receptor repertoire was used to minimize amplification bias, and any remaining bias was removed computationally after sequencing. In the original analysis: Custom Python scripts were used to quantify repertoire diversity as the Shannon entropy index. Unsorted, CD4+ and CD8+ repertoires were analyzed separately, except in combined analyses where CD4+ and CD8+ sequences were merged in silico. Not all clones reach the TCRdb copy of this immuneACCESS table, which keeps in-frame sequences only. Checked studies attribute under half of the gap to unresolved V genes and leave the rest unexplained. D and trimming come from the DNA, and the V and J calls and clone size come from that table. The sample records fewer than 35,000 clones, approximately 90% of which are singletons. In total, the top ten clones hold around 1.3% of the sample.

As regards this clone: This receptor's antigen is unknown. Base qualities are not recorded, but no much larger clone differs from it by a single base.

The receptor chain draws on TRBV9 and TRBJ1-4; possibly the D gene is TRBD1, per 6 matching bases. The TCR originated in a human donor with classical Hodgkin lymphoma. The material sequenced was CD4+ T cells from blood. CDR3 protein: CASSDRGAEKLFF. The nucleotide sequence is TGTGCCAGCAGCGACCGGGGGGCTGAAAAACTGTTTTTT.